This TCR beta chain was observed in a study of blood T cell repertoires in COVID-19. Study members were between roughly 18 and 100 years old and lived in approximately 25 US regions. Participants' reported clinical history set cohort assignment. Recovered Cohort 3 donors showed two negative PCRs, clearance, or symptom resolution. Authors' processing steps: Estimates of nucleated cell counts were drawn from the amplification of reference gene primers. Generated by immunoSEQ multiplex PCR, the TCRdb table keeps only in-frame clones and is missing some. V, J and clone size are taken as reported in that table, and D and trimming were inferred from the DNA itself. The sample has 180,000 or so clones; around 80% are singletons. This clone was counted once. This sequence originates from a woman aged 55 to 70 who had recovered from COVID-19. The sequenced material came from PBMCs or T cells enriched from blood (not recorded which).

The CDR3 region is CASSERIGDGYTF. The CDR3 nucleotides are TGTGCCAGCAGTGAACGGATAGGAGATGGCTACACCTTC. The V gene is TRBV6-1, the J gene TRBJ1-2; D ambiguous. The germline V gene has CDR1 MNHNS and CDR2 SASEGT. V gave up 2 bases and J gave up 6 bases, with 10 bases separating them. The CDR3 spans 13 residues.